The source of this T cell receptor beta chain is a study of T cell responses to AZD1222 COVID-19 vaccine. The repertoire was sequenced with immunoSEQ multiplex PCR; TCRdb's copy has only in-frame clones and lacks some. The sample includes 100,000 to 150,000 clones, about 90% of them seen just once. The TCR originated in an adult in good health. Source: peripheral blood, taken on day 0 of AZD1222 vaccination.

The CDR3 loop reads CASSVGSGTSFYEQFF. CDR3 DNA sequence: TGTGCCAGCAGCGTGGGATCCGGGACTAGCTTCTATGAGCAGTTCTTC. V and J are TRBV9 and TRBJ2-1; TRBD2 matches 9 bases. This CDR3 contains 16 residues. The germline V gene has CDR1 SGDLS and CDR2 YYNGEE. V shed 2 bases and J 8 bases; nucleotides not matched to a gene: 11.